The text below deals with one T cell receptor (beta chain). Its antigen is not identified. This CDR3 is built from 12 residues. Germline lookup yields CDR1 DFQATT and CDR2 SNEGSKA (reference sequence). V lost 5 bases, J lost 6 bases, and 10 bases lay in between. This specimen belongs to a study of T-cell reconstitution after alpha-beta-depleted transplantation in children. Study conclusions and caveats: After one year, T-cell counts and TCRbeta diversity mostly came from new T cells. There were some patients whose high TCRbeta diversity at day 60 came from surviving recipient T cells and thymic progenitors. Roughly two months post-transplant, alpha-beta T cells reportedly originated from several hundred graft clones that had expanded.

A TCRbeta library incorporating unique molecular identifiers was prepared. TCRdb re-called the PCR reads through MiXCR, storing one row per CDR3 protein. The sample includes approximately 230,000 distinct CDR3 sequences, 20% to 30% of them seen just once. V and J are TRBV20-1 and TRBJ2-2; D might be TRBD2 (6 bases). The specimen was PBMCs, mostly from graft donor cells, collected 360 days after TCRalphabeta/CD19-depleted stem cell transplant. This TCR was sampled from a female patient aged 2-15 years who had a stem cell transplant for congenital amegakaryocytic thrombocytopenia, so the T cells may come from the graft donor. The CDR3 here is CSAEAGPGELFF. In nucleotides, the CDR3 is TGCAGTGCTGAGGCGGGGCCCGGGGAGCTGTTTTTT.